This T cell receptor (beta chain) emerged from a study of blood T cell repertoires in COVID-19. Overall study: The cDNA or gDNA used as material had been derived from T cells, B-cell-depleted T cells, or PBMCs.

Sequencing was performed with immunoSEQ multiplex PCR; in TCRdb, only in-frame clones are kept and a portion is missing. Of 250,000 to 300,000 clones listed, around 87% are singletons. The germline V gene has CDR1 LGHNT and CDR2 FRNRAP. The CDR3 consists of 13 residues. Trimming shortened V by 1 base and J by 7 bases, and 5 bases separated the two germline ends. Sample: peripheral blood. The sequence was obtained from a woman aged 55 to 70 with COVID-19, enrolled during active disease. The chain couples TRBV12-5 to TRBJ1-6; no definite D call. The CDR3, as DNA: TGTGCTAGTGGTTTGGCCAAAAATTCACCCCTCCACTTT. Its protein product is CASGLAKNSPLHF.